The clone carrying this T cell receptor beta chain was seen ten or more times. Its antigen is as yet unknown. The sample's time point: blood at routine non-recurrence follow-up after resection. Whole RNA was taken from tumor, nontumor lung or frozen PBMC; it was then sequenced unsorted. V gave up 2 bases and J gave up 3 bases, with 11 bases separating them. From germline, CDR1 is MDHEN and CDR2 SYDVKM. There are 15 residues in the CDR3. This sample stems from a study of spatial heterogeneity in lung cancer. Study details: The donors were 72 patients with non-small cell lung cancer that was early-stage and untreated. As counted in raw reads, each unique TCR and UMI combination appeared more than ten times on average.

Study-wide results and limits: Blood contained ubiquitous expanded tumor TCRs more at resection than at follow-up.

Each CDR3 protein is one row after TCRdb ran MiXCR on the 5' RACE reads. The sample includes more than 95,000 distinct CDR3 sequences, about 12% seen only once; the top ten take roughly 17%. The source of this sequence is a male donor with early-stage non-small cell lung cancer. J is TRBJ1-5 and V is TRBV28; D perhaps matches TRBD1 (5 bases). The sequencing here drew on PBMCs, taken at follow-up. CDR3 region: CASSLRAGFNQPQHF. The CDR3 nucleotides are TGTGCCAGCAGTTTACGGGCAGGGTTCAATCAGCCCCAGCATTTT.